The 2 T cell receptor beta chains presented below share a single source sample, sequenced in a study of blood T cell repertoires in COVID-19. Generated by immunoSEQ multiplex PCR, the TCRdb table keeps only in-frame clones and is missing some. The sample yields about 250,000 clones, 80% to 90% seen once. Sequencing was done on a sample of PBMCs or T cells enriched from blood (not recorded which). These receptors all come from a woman aged 50 to 60 who had been exposed to COVID-19.

The rearrangement links TRBV11-2 to TRBJ1-1, with 7 bases identical to TRBD1. CDR1 is SGHAT, CDR2 FQNNGV, per germline. The CDR3 runs 15 residues. J gave up 0 bases and V 3 bases, and 4 bases lay outside the gene matches. The DNA for the CDR3 is TGTGCCAGCAGCTTTACAGGGGATATGAACACTGAAGCTTTCTTT. Its translation is CASSFTGDMNTEAFF.

This chain links TRBV6-2 or TRBV6-3 with TRBJ2-3; no reliable D call. This CDR3 is 14 amino acids long. The germline gives CDR1 MNHEY, CDR2 SVGEGT. Deletions cut 2 bases from V and 3 bases from J, with 9 bases between. This chain's CDR3 is CASSYLALTDTQYF. The CDR3 DNA is TGTGCCAGCAGTTACCTTGCCCTAACAGATACGCAGTATTTT.